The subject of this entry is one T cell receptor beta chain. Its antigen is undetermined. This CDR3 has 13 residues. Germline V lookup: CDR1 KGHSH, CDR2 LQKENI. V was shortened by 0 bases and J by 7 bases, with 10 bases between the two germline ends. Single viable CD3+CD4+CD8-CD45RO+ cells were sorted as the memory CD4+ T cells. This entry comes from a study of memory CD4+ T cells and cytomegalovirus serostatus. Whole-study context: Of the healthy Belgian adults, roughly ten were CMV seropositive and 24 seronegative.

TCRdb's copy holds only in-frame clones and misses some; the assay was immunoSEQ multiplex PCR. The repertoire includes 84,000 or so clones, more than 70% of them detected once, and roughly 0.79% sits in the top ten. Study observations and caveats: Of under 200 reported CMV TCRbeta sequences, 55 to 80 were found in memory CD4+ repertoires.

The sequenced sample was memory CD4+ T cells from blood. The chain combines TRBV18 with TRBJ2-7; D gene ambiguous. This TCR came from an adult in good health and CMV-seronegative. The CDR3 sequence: CASSPPVVLEQYF. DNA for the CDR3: TGTGCCAGCTCACCACCGGTGGTTTTGGAGCAGTACTTC.